Below are 9 T cell receptor beta chains sequenced from a single sample in a study of identical twins. TCRdb independently ran MiXCR on the 5' RACE reads; one entry per CDR3 protein. The top ten hold 5.5% to 9% of the sample, which has 300,000 or so distinct CDR3 sequences, 8.5% to 9.5% seen once. These records were also assigned to another study, of yellow fever vaccine responses in identical twins.

The sample taken for sequencing was CD8+ T cells sorted from blood. The receptors shown here come from a woman aged 18-29 years in good health.

This clonotype was counted at least ten times. V is TRBV11-2 and J is TRBJ2-1; D possibly corresponds to TRBD1 (5 bases). Trimming stripped 3 bases from V and 8 bases from J, with 20 bases between. The CDR3 consists of 16 residues. Germline CDR1 and CDR2: SGHAT and FQNNGV. Here the CDR3 DNA reads TGTGCCAGCAGCTTCCTGACAGACTGGCCCTTGGATGAGCAGTTCTTC. Encoded protein: CASSFLTDWPLDEQFF.

This clonotype was counted at least ten times. This chain joins TRBV29-1 and TRBJ2-3; D unresolved. This CDR3 has 14 residues. CDR1 is SQVTM and CDR2 is ANQGSEA in the germline V gene. V lost 3 bases and J 0 bases, leaving 10 bases between the germline ends. Here the CDR3 reads CSVDLGISTDTQYF. The CDR3 DNA follows: TGCAGCGTTGATTTGGGGATCAGCACAGATACGCAGTATTTT.

This clonotype was observed at least ten times. This chain links TRBV3-1 with TRBJ2-1, with TRBD1 identical over 7 bases. The CDR3 spans 15 residues. V trimming: 3 bases; J trimming: 8 bases; junction bases outside the gene matches: 10. Germline CDR1 reads LGHDT; CDR2 reads YNNKEL (reference sequence). The CDR3, as DNA: TGTGCCAGCAGCCACCAGCCGACAGGGATGTATGAGCAGTTCTTC. It is translated as CASSHQPTGMYEQFF.

This clonotype has at least ten counts. The chain combines TRBV2 with TRBJ1-5, with TRBD1 matching 8 bases. The germline V gene encodes CDR1 SNHLY and CDR2 FYNNEI. The V and J ends lost 6 bases and 3 bases, in that order; junction bases with no gene match: 13. The CDR3 has 17 residues. The CDR3 here is CASSEGPTGDFNQPQHF. The DNA for the CDR3 is TGTGCCAGCAGCGAGGGCCCGACAGGGGACTTCAATCAGCCCCAGCATTTT. The full variable domain, in which reference TRBV2 and TRBJ1-5 provide the parts outside the CDR3, is EPEVTQTPSHQVTQMGQEVILRCVPISNHLYFYWYRQILGQKVEFLVSFYNNEISEKSEIFDDQFSVERPDGSNFTLKIRSTKLEDSAMYFCASSEGPTGDFNQPQHFGDGTRLSIL.

This clonotype has only a few counts. V gene TRBV9 combines with J gene TRBJ2-3; D gene uncertain. Between the trimmed V and J ends, which lost 0 bases and 0 bases, there was a span of 8 bases. CDR1 and CDR2 (germline): SGDLS, YYNGEE. The CDR3 covers 15 residues. The CDR3 protein is CASSVVSSSTDTQYF. CDR3 nucleotides: TGTGCCAGCAGCGTAGTATCAAGCAGCACAGATACGCAGTATTTT.

This clonotype showed up many times. The chain links TRBV5-6 to TRBJ2-1; tentatively, D is TRBD2 (6 bases). Trimming left V 4 bases short and J 4 bases short, with 18 bases between. The CDR3 length is 16 residues. CDR1 SGHDT and CDR2 YYEEEE come from the germline V gene. For the CDR3, the DNA is TGTGCCAGCAGCCCGGTGGGGGGACTCACATACAATGAGCAGTTCTTC. Its protein product is CASSPVGGLTYNEQFF.

This clonotype was seen at least ten times. This rearrangement joins TRBV4-3 to TRBJ2-2; the D is unclear. V gave up 4 bases and J gave up 8 bases, with 11 bases separating them. Germline lookup yields CDR1 LGHNA and CDR2 YSLEER. This CDR3 has 13 residues. This CDR3 is CASSLISGGELFF. The CDR3 nucleotides read TGCGCCAGCAGCCTAATAAGTGGGGGGGAGCTGTTTTTT.

The rearrangement links TRBV5-4 to TRBJ2-7, with TRBD2 matching over 13 bases. This CDR3 comprises 16 residues. V lost 7 bases to trimming and J lost 6 bases; unmatched junction nucleotides: 13. Looked up from germline, CDR1 is SGHNT and CDR2 is YYREEE (reference sequence). The CDR3 loop is CASHGLAGAMISEQYF. The CDR3 DNA sequence: TGTGCCAGCCATGGACTAGCGGGAGCTATGATAAGCGAGCAGTACTTC.

This chain connects TRBV7-8 to TRBJ2-7; 8 positions match TRBD2. The CDR3 has 16 amino acids. The junction had 10 bases not matched to a gene; V was cut back by 3 bases and J by 3 bases. In germline, CDR1 is SGHVS, CDR2 FQNEAQ. CDR3: CASSFGSREGFYEQYF. The CDR3 DNA reads TGTGCCAGCAGCTTCGGGAGCCGGGAGGGTTTCTACGAGCAGTACTTC.